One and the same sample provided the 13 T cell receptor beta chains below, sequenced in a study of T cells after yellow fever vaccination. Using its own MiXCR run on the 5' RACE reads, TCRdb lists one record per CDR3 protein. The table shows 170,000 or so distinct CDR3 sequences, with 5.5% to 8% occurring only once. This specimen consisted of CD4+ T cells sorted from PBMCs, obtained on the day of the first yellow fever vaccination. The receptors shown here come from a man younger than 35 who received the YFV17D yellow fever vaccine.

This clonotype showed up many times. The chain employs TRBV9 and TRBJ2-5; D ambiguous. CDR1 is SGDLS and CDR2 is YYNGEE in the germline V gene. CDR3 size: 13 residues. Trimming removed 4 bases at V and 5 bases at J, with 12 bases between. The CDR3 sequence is CASSPPSEETQYF. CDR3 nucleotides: TGTGCCAGCAGCCCACCATCGGAGGAGACCCAGTACTTC.

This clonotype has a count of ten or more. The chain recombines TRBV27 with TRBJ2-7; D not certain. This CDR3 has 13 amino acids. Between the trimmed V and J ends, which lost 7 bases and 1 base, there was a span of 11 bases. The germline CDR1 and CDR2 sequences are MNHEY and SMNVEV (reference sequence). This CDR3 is CASKGRISYEQYF. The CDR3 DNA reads TGTGCCAGCAAGGGTCGGATTTCCTACGAGCAGTACTTC.

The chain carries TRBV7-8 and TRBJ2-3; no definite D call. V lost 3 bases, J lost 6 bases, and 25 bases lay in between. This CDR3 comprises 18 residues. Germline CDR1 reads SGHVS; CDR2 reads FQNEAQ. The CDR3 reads CASSLGSLYIPKGDTQYF. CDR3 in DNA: TGTGCCAGCAGCTTGGGCTCCCTCTATATACCGAAAGGGGATACGCAGTATTTT.

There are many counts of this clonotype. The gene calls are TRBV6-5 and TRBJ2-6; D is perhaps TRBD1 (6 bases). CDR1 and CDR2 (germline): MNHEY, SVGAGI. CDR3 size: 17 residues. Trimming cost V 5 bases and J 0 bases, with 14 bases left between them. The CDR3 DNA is TGTGCCAGCAGTCGCCGGGACACATCCTCTGGGGCCAACGTCCTGACTTTC. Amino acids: CASSRRDTSSGANVLTF.

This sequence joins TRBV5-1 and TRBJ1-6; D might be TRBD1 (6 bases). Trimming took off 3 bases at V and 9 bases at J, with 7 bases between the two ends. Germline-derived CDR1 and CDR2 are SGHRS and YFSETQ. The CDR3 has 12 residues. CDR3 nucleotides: TGCGCCAGCAGCTCGACAGGTTCACCCCTCCACTTT. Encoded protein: CASSSTGSPLHF.

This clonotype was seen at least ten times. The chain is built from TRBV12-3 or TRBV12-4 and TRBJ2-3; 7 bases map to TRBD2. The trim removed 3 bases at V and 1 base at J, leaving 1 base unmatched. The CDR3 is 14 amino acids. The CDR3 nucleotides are TGTGCCAGCAGTTTTACTAGCGGCACAGATACGCAGTATTTT. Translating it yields CASSFTSGTDTQYF.

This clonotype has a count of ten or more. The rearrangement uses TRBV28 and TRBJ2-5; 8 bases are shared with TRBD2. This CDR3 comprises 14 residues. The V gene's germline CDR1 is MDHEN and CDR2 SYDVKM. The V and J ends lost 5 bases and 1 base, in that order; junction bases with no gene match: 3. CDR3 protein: CASSLLAAQETQYF. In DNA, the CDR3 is TGTGCCAGCAGTCTACTAGCGGCCCAAGAGACCCAGTACTTC. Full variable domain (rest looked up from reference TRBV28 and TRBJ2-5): DVKVTQSSRYLVKRTGEKVFLECVQDMDHENMFWYRQDPGLGLRLIYFSYDVKMKEKGDIPEGYSVSREKKERFSLILESASTNQTSMYLCASSLLAAQETQYFGPGTRLLVL.

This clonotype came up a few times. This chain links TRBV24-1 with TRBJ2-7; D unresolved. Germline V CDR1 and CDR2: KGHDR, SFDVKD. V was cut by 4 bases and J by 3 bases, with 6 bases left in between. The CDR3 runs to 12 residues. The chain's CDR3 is CATSDRNYEQYF. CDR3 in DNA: TGTGCCACCAGTGACAGAAACTACGAGCAGTACTTC.

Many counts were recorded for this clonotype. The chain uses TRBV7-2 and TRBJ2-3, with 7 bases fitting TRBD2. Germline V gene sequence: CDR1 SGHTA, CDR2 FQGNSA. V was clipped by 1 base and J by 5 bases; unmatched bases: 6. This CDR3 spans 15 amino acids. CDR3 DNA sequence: TGTGCCAGCAGCTTAGACGGGGGGTTAGGAGATACGCAGTATTTT. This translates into CASSLDGGLGDTQYF.

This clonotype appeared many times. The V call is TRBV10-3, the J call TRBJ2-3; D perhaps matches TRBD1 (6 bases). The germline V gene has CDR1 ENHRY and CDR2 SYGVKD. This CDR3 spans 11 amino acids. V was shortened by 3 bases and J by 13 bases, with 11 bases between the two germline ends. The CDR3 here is CAISDRGREYF. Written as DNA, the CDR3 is TGTGCCATCAGTGACAGGGGAAGGGAGTATTTT.

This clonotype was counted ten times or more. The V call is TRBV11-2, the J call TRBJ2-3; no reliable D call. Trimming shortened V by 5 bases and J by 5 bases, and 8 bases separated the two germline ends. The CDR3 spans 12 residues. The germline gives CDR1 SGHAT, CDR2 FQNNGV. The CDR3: CASSLLVDTQYF. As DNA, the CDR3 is TGTGCCAGCAGCCTCCTAGTAGATACGCAGTATTTT.

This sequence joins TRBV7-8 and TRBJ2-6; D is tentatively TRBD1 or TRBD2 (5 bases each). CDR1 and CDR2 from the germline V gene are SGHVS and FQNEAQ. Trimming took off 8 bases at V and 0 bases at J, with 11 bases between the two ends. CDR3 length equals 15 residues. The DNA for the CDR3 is TGTGCCAGCTCCTCAGGGAGCTCTGGGGCCAACGTCCTGACTTTC. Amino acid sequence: CASSSGSSGANVLTF.

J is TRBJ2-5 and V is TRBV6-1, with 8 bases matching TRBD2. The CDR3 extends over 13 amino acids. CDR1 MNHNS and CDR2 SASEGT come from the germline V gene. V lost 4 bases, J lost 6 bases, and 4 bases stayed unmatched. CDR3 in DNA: TGTGCCAGCAGTGTTCCGGGAGGGAAGACCCAGTACTTC. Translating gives CASSVPGGKTQYF.